Included here is one T cell receptor (beta chain) sequence, with context. Antigen specificity is unknown. CDR3-region Arm-PCR and iRepertoire HTBI primers produced the TCR beta libraries. TCRdb analysed the multiplex PCR reads with MiXCR anew, one entry per CDR3 protein. This sample has around 360,000 distinct CDR3 sequences; roughly 15% occur once, and the top ten carry 20% to 25%. This sample is part of a study of regulatory T cells in long-lasting Graves disease. Study conclusions and caveats: Persistent Graves' cases showed lower TCR diversity than newly diagnosed cases. Persistent patients had a count of shared public clonotypes (about 2,500) that exceeded that of new patients (around 910).

Germline V gene data show CDR1 as SEHNR and CDR2 as FQNEAQ (reference sequence). CDR3 size: 16 residues. The V end was cut by 6 bases, the J end by 0 bases, with 15 bases between. Time point specified: newly diagnosed GD, antithyroid drugs for less than 3 months. RNA from PBMCs was the source of the TCR library. From each patient, 8 to 10 milliliters of peripheral blood was drawn and collected into an EDTA anticoagulant tube. This sample was shared with a second study, whose subject was T cells in Graves' hyperthyroidism and ophthalmopathy.

The specimen was peripheral blood mononuclear cells (PBMCs), collected at new diagnosis, from a patient treated with antithyroid drugs. This TCR came from a woman between 18 and 29 years old with Graves disease. The chain joins TRBV7-9 to TRBJ1-3, with TRBD1 as a possible D gene (5 bases). Here the CDR3 reads CASSSGGRNSGNTIYF. In DNA form, the CDR3 reads TGTGCCAGCAGTTCGGGGGGACGGAACTCTGGAAACACCATATATTTT.